One and the same sample provided the 16 T cell receptor beta chains below, sequenced in a study of cytomegalovirus exposure and HLA in healthy donors (dated 2017 in TCRdb). The receptor library was made with the immunoSEQ multiplex PCR assay. TCRdb retrieved this table from immuneACCESS and kept in-frame rearrangements only. Not all clones are present; in checked studies, unresolved V genes account for under half, and no reason is known for the remainder. The sample profile shows more than 200,000 clones; around 90% of them were found once. The ten largest clones add up to approximately 3.1% of the sample. Sequences were obtained from PBMCs. These receptors all stem from a woman in her 30s in good health and CMV-seronegative.

This clone has a single count. The V call is TRBV11-3, the J call TRBJ2-3; TRBD2 matches 8 bases. The CDR3 is made up of 16 amino acids. V shed 5 bases and J 2 bases; nucleotides not matched to a gene: 9. Germline V gene lookup returns CDR1 SGHNT and CDR2 YENEEA. CDR3 nucleotides: TGTGCCAGCAGCGAGGGGACTAGTCCCCCCACAGATACGCAGTATTTT. Protein: CASSEGTSPPTDTQYF. The full variable domain, rest sourced from reference TRBV11-3 and TRBJ2-3, is EAGVVQSPRYKIIEKKQPVAFWCNPISGHNTLYWYLQNLGQGPELLIRYENEEAVDDSQLPKDRFSAERLKGVDSTLKIQPAELGDSAVYLCASSEGTSPPTDTQYFGPGTRLTVL.

The genes are TRBV27 and TRBJ2-7; D is uncertain. The CDR3 consists of 12 residues. V lost 8 bases and J lost 1, with 9 bases in between. Germline CDR1 MNHEY, CDR2 SMNVEV (reference sequence). The CDR3 region is CASLAPSYEQYF. The CDR3 nucleotides are TGTGCCAGCCTGGCACCTTCCTACGAGCAGTACTTC.

The V call is TRBV5-1, the J call TRBJ2-7; 8 bases match TRBD2. Germline V lookup: CDR1 SGHRS, CDR2 YFSETQ. The CDR3 has 16 residues. V dropped 4 bases and J dropped 6; count of bases not matched to a gene: 15. CDR3 DNA sequence: TGCGCCAGCAGCCCGCTACCGGGACTAGGAGCAGGCGAGCAGTACTTC. Translated, it gives CASSPLPGLGAGEQYF.

J is TRBJ2-1 and V is TRBV15; D gene unclear. The ends were cut back, 0 bases at V and 6 bases at J, with 9 bases in the middle. CDR1 is LNHNV and CDR2 is YYDKDF in the germline V gene (reference sequence). This CDR3 is built from 14 residues. The CDR3 nucleotides are TGTGCCACCAGCAGAGAAAAGGGTGCCAATGAGCAGTTCTTC. Translation: CATSREKGANEQFF.

V gene TRBV5-1 combines with J gene TRBJ1-4, with TRBD1 as a possible D gene (5 bases). CDR3 size: 14 residues. Looked up from germline, CDR1 is SGHRS and CDR2 is YFSETQ. Trimming took off 2 bases at V and 3 bases at J, with 8 bases between the two ends. CDR3 sequence (DNA): TGCGCCAGCAGCTTTACAGGCTCTAATGAAAAACTGTTTTTT. Amino acid sequence: CASSFTGSNEKLFF.

The chain combines TRBV19 with TRBJ2-5; unclear D gene. V lost 1 base and J 5 bases, leaving 14 bases between the germline ends. The CDR3 sequence is 15 residues long. Germline CDR1 and CDR2: LNHDA and SQIVND (reference sequence). Here the CDR3 reads CASSIVGTAKETQYF. CDR3 sequence (DNA): TGTGCCAGTAGTATAGTCGGCACTGCTAAGGAGACCCAGTACTTC.

The chain uses TRBV5-1 and TRBJ1-1, with 9 bases identical to TRBD1. J gave up 4 bases and V 4 bases, and 8 bases lay outside the gene matches. Per germline, CDR1 SGHRS and CDR2 YFSETQ. This CDR3 has 15 amino acids. This CDR3 reads CASSRATGGSTEAFF. The CDR3 DNA reads TGCGCCAGCAGCCGAGCGACAGGGGGAAGCACTGAAGCTTTCTTT.

The chain joins TRBV25-1 to TRBJ2-2; 10 bases align to TRBD1. CDR1 and CDR2 from the germline V gene are MGHDK and SYGVNS. Trimming took 4 bases from V and 7 from J; bases not matched to a gene: 6. CDR3 size: 15 residues. The CDR3 bases are TGTGCCAGCAGTGCCCGGGACAGGGGACGCGGGGAGCTGTTTTTT. Protein sequence: CASSARDRGRGELFF.

The chain links TRBV27 to TRBJ2-1, with D perhaps matching TRBD2 (5 bases). V gave up 0 bases and J gave up 7 bases, with 10 bases separating them. Germline CDR1 MNHEY, CDR2 SMNVEV (reference sequence). The CDR3 runs to 14 residues. The CDR3 DNA reads TGTGCCAGCAGTTTATCCGGACTTTTAAATGAGCAGTTCTTC. Translating it yields CASSLSGLLNEQFF.

The gene calls are TRBV7-2 and TRBJ1-2, with D unresolved. Per germline, CDR1 SGHTA and CDR2 FQGNSA. The V and J ends lost 5 bases and 4 bases respectively, with 11 bases between them. CDR3 length: 13 amino acids. In nucleotides, the CDR3 is TGTGCCAGCAGCGACGATGCTGGCTATGGCTACACCTTC. Translated, it gives CASSDDAGYGYTF.

This clone showed up just a few times. J is TRBJ2-7 and V is TRBV5-6, with D hard to call. The CDR3 contains 14 residues. Per the germline V gene, CDR1 is SGHDT and CDR2 is YYEEEE. V lost 0 bases and J 2 bases, leaving 9 bases between the germline ends. Here the CDR3 reads CASSLGGGTYEQYF. The DNA of the CDR3 is TGTGCCAGCAGCTTGGGAGGCGGAACCTACGAGCAGTACTTC.

This CDR3 is CASSQSTLTNEKLFF. The DNA for the CDR3 is TGCGCCAGCAGCCAGTCCACTTTAACTAATGAAAAACTGTTTTTT. The chain recombines TRBV5-1 with TRBJ1-4; D remains ambiguous. Trimming cost V 4 bases and J 1 base, with 11 bases left between them. The CDR3 runs 15 residues. Germline values: CDR1 SGHRS, CDR2 YFSETQ. The full variable domain, its missing parts supplied by reference TRBV5-1 and TRBJ1-4, is KAGVTQTPRYLIKTRGQQVTLSCSPISGHRSVSWYQQTPGQGLQFLFEYFSETQRNKGNFPGRFSGRQFSNSRSEMNVSTLELGDSALYLCASSQSTLTNEKLFFGSGTQLSVL.

The V gene is TRBV27, the J gene TRBJ2-5; TRBD1 is a possible D gene (7 bases). The V gene's germline CDR1 is MNHEY and CDR2 SMNVEV (reference sequence). The V end lost 3 bases, the J end lost 4 bases, and 15 bases lay between the germline ends. This CDR3 contains 15 residues. CDR3 bases: TGTGCCAGCAGTTTCCAGGGGGGACAGCTAGAGACCCAGTACTTC. Translation gives CASSFQGGQLETQYF.

The V gene is TRBV5-5, the J gene TRBJ2-7; a weak D match, TRBD2 (5 bases). With 2 bases removed from V and 2 bases from J, the gap between germline ends came to 11 bases. Germline-derived CDR1 and CDR2 are SGHKS and YYEKEE (reference sequence). The length of the CDR3 is 14 residues. CDR3 bases: TGTGCCAGCAGCTTTGTGGACGGGACCTACGAGCAGTACTTC. The encoded protein is CASSFVDGTYEQYF. Full variable domain (outside the CDR3, taken from reference TRBV5-5 and TRBJ2-7): DAGVTQSPTHLIKTRGQQVTLRCSPISGHKSVSWYQQVLGQGPQFIFQYYEKEERGRGNFPDRFSARQFPNYSSELNVNALLLGDSALYLCASSFVDGTYEQYFGPGTRLTVT.

The chain employs TRBV5-1 and TRBJ2-1; 9 bases map to TRBD2. CDR3 length: 11 amino acids. The V gene end was trimmed by 7 bases and the J gene end by 8 bases; junction bases not matched to a gene: 1. Germline-derived CDR1 and CDR2 are SGHRS and YFSETQ. CDR3 loop: CASRLADEQFF. In nucleotides, the CDR3 is TGCGCCAGCCGACTAGCGGATGAGCAGTTCTTC.

The chain is built from TRBV15 and TRBJ2-2; TRBD2 matches 8 bases. Germline assignment: CDR1 LNHNV and CDR2 YYDKDF (reference sequence). The V gene end was trimmed by 0 bases and the J gene end by 1 base; junction bases not matched to a gene: 4. CDR3 length: 17 residues. In nucleotides, the CDR3 is TGTGCCACCAGCAGAGAACCCCTAGCGGGGAACACCGGGGAGCTGTTTTTT. This sequence encodes CATSREPLAGNTGELFF.